Sequencing of this T cell receptor (beta chain) was carried out in a study of OX40 agonist ivuxolimab in advanced cancers. Study-wide context: Patients were about 83% male with ages roughly 23 to 79, mean around 58.

Overall study findings and caveats: Determination of antigen specificity was not performed for the expanded peripheral T cells.

TCRdb keeps only in-frame clones here, not all; method: immunoSEQ multiplex PCR. The data show around 84,000 clones, 89% seen once. As regards this clone: Its target is unknown.

The specimen was CD4+ or CD8+ T cells sorted from blood, collected in a trial of the OX40 agonist ivuxolimab. This clonotype was sampled from an adult with an advanced solid tumor such as melanoma, head and neck, liver or kidney cancer.

CDR3 region: CATRQDSYNEQFF. The CDR3 DNA reads as TGTGCCACAAGACAGGACTCCTACAATGAGCAGTTCTTC. The chain carries TRBV10-3 and TRBJ2-1; D is perhaps TRBD1 (6 bases). V was trimmed by 10 bases and J by 0 bases, leaving 10 bases between them. Germline V gene data show CDR1 as ENHRY and CDR2 as SYGVKD. This CDR3 comprises 13 residues.